A single sample is the source of the 28 T cell receptor beta chains below, sequenced in a study of blood T cell repertoires in COVID-19. The table came from immunoSEQ multiplex PCR; TCRdb's copy has only in-frame clones and leaves some out. The data contain roughly 700,000 clones, approximately 90% of them singletons. What was sequenced was peripheral blood. These receptors all stem from a woman younger than 35 with acute or convalescent COVID-19.

This chain uses TRBV7-2 with TRBJ2-7, with 9 positions matching TRBD2. J was trimmed by 2 bases and V by 5 bases; bases with no gene match: 10. The CDR3 runs to 16 residues. Germline loops: CDR1 SGHTA, CDR2 FQGNSA. CDR3 in DNA: TGTGCCAGCAGCCACCGACTAGCGGACCCTCCCTACGAGCAGTACTTC. Its translation: CASSHRLADPPYEQYF.

The chain uses TRBV5-5 and TRBJ1-5; D gene ambiguous. V lost 2 bases and J 4 bases, leaving 13 bases between the germline ends. The CDR3 is 15 residues long. Germline loops: CDR1 SGHKS, CDR2 YYEKEE (reference sequence). CDR3 sequence (DNA): TGTGCCAGCAGCTTTGCCGGGTCGTCGAATCAGCCCCAGCATTTT. Translating gives CASSFAGSSNQPQHF. Combining the CDR3 with reference TRBV5-5 and TRBJ1-5 gives the whole variable domain DAGVTQSPTHLIKTRGQQVTLRCSPISGHKSVSWYQQVLGQGPQFIFQYYEKEERGRGNFPDRFSARQFPNYSSELNVNALLLGDSALYLCASSFAGSSNQPQHFGDGTRLSIL.

V usage is TRBV19 and J usage is TRBJ2-1; D remains unclear. This CDR3 has 15 amino acids. The V and J ends lost 3 bases and 4 bases respectively, with 13 bases between them. Germline V gene data show CDR1 as LNHDA and CDR2 as SQIVND (reference sequence). The CDR3 DNA reads as TGTGCCAGTAGTATGGAGCCTAGAAATTACAATGAGCAGTTCTTC. Its translation is CASSMEPRNYNEQFF.

The chain has TRBV10-1 and TRBJ2-3; no reliable D call. In germline, CDR1 is WNHNN, CDR2 SYGVQD (reference sequence). V was clipped by 11 bases and J by 2 bases, with 8 bases between them. The CDR3 length is 11 residues. The CDR3 bases are TGCGCCTCGCAGGCCACAGATACGCAGTATTTT. This encodes CASQATDTQYF.

The J gene is TRBJ1-2, the V gene TRBV9, with unresolved D. The CDR3 has 16 residues. V shed 1 base and J shed 2 bases, with 15 bases lying between them. CDR1 SGDLS and CDR2 YYNGEE come from the germline V gene. The CDR3 nucleotides are TGTGCCAGCAGCGTACCCCAGATACCCTCAAACTATGGCTACACCTTC. This codes for CASSVPQIPSNYGYTF.

CDR3 nucleotides: TGCGCCAGCAGCCAAAGTCTAGCGGGGAGTAATGAGCAGTTCTTC. It yields the protein CASSQSLAGSNEQFF. The rearrangement joins TRBV4-3 to TRBJ2-1; 9 bases are a match to TRBD2. CDR3 length: 15 residues. Trimming removed 2 bases from V and 7 bases from J; junction bases left unmatched: 6. Germline CDR1 LGHNA, CDR2 YSLEER.

The gene calls are TRBV19 and TRBJ1-1; tentative D call: TRBD1 (6 bases). The V and J ends lost 6 bases and 3 bases respectively, with 23 bases between them. CDR3 length: 17 amino acids. The germline gives CDR1 LNHDA, CDR2 SQIVND (reference sequence). The CDR3 region has the DNA TGTGCCAGTAGCCCCCCCCAGGACAGTTCGTTGTACACTGAAGCTTTCTTT. Protein: CASSPPQDSSLYTEAFF.

This rearrangement joins TRBV27 to TRBJ1-4, with 8 bases aligning to TRBD1. J lost 6 bases, V lost 8 bases, and 8 bases had no gene match. The CDR3 consists of 14 residues. Germline V gene lookup returns CDR1 MNHEY and CDR2 SMNVEV (reference sequence). The CDR3 DNA follows: TGTGCCAGCGCCCTACAGGGGGGCGATGAAAAACTGTTTTTT. Encoded protein: CASALQGGDEKLFF.

On this clone itself: At one of its ends the junction is not consistent with the germline gene, which may arise from a read error. The chain carries TRBV4-2 and TRBJ1-4; the D gene is possibly TRBD1 (5 bases). Germline assignment: CDR1 LGHNA and CDR2 YNFKEQ. This CDR3 has 15 amino acids. The DNA of the CDR3 is TGTGCCAGCAGCAAAGACAGAACAACTAATGAAAAACTGTTTTTT. It translates to CASSKDRTTNEKLFF.

V and J are TRBV29-1 and TRBJ1-2, with 10 bases aligning to TRBD1. V shed 5 bases, J shed 6 bases, and the junction held 6 bases outside the gene matches. Germline CDR1 reads SQVTM; CDR2 reads ANQGSEA. There are 13 residues in the CDR3. CDR3 loop: CSVPGQGTNGYTF. DNA for the CDR3: TGCAGCGTTCCGGGACAGGGGACGAATGGCTACACCTTC. The whole variable domain, filled in from reference TRBV29-1 and TRBJ1-2, reads SAVISQKPSRDICQRGTSLTIQCQVDSQVTMMFWYRQQPGQSLTLIATANQGSEATYESGFVIDKFPISRPNLTFSTLTVSNMSPEDSSIYLCSVPGQGTNGYTFGSGTRLTVV.

The V gene is TRBV4-1, the J gene TRBJ2-7; TRBD1 matches 7 bases. Germline CDR1 reads MGHRA; CDR2 reads YSYEKL. Losses at the gene ends were 1 base for V and 2 bases for J; bases not matched to a gene: 5. This CDR3 spans 15 amino acids. DNA for the CDR3: TGCGCCAGCAGCCAAGTACAGGGGAGTCCCTACGAGCAGTACTTC. Amino acids: CASSQVQGSPYEQYF.

This chain links TRBV11-2 with TRBJ1-2, with 7 bases identical to TRBD1. J gave up 1 base and V 1 base, and 12 bases lay outside the gene matches. This CDR3 has 18 amino acids. CDR1 and CDR2 from the germline V gene are SGHAT and FQNNGV. The CDR3 protein is CASSLGTGTVLFNYGYTF. CDR3 bases: TGTGCCAGCAGCTTAGGGACCGGGACAGTTTTGTTTAACTATGGCTACACCTTC.

The chain links TRBV6-2 or TRBV6-3 to TRBJ2-5; 8 bases line up with TRBD2. CDR3 length: 17 amino acids. Unmatched junction bases numbered 11, after V lost 2 bases and J lost 3 bases. The germline V gene encodes CDR1 MNHEY and CDR2 SVGEGT. The CDR3 here is CASSYARELAEKETQYF. CDR3 nucleotides: TGTGCCAGCAGTTACGCCCGAGAACTAGCGGAAAAAGAGACCCAGTACTTC.

The chain joins TRBV5-4 to TRBJ2-7; D not resolved. The V and J ends lost 2 bases and 2 bases respectively, with 14 bases between them. This CDR3 region has 15 residues. Germline V lookup: CDR1 SGHNT, CDR2 YYREEE (reference sequence). CDR3 protein: CASSLSRQGAYEQYF. DNA of the CDR3: TGTGCCAGCAGCTTATCCCGACAAGGCGCCTACGAGCAGTACTTC. The full variable domain, with the rest looked up from reference TRBV5-4 and TRBJ2-7, is ETGVTQSPTHLIKTRGQQVTLRCSSQSGHNTVSWYQQALGQGPQFIFQYYREEENGRGNFPPRFSGLQFPNYSSELNVNALELDDSALYLCASSLSRQGAYEQYFGPGTRLTVT.

The chain links TRBV5-1 to TRBJ2-3; 9 bases are a match to TRBD1. This CDR3 is 16 amino acids long. The germline V gene has CDR1 SGHRS and CDR2 YFSETQ. The V segment lost 0 bases and the J segment 2 bases; nucleotides outside the gene matches: 4. Written as DNA, the CDR3 is TGCGCCAGCAGCTTGGCTACAGGGGGCAACACAGATACGCAGTATTTT. It translates to CASSLATGGNTDTQYF.

V is TRBV6-8 and J is TRBJ1-1; D is uncertain. The length of the CDR3 is 12 residues. The V gene's germline CDR1 is MNHGY and CDR2 SAAAGT. V shed 3 bases and J shed 8 bases, with 10 bases lying between them. CDR3 DNA sequence: TGTGCCAGCAGTTATGGGTCGGAGGAAGCTTTCTTT. Translation gives CASSYGSEEAFF.

This sequence joins TRBV6-5 and TRBJ1-4, with TRBD1 as a possible D gene (6 bases). The germline gives CDR1 MNHEY, CDR2 SVGAGI. The CDR3 contains 15 residues. Trimming left V 2 bases short and J 4 bases short, with 11 bases between. CDR3 residues: CASSYLGASNEKLFF. The CDR3 nucleotides are TGTGCCAGCAGTTACCTGGGGGCGAGTAATGAAAAACTGTTTTTT.

The chain links TRBV21-1 to TRBJ1-2. TRBV21-1 is a pseudogene segment. The length of the CDR3 is 11 residues. CDR3 sequence: CASSEGESYTF. For the CDR3, the DNA is TGTGCCAGCAGCGAGGGTGAGAGCTACACCTTC.

The chain recombines TRBV6-1 with TRBJ1-2; 7 positions match TRBD1. Trimming took 3 bases from V and 6 from J; bases not matched to a gene: 10. Germline V gene data show CDR1 as MNHNS and CDR2 as SASEGT. This CDR3 comprises 15 residues. The CDR3 DNA reads as TGTGCCAGCAGTGAGTCTGAGGGGGCGTTCAATGGCTACACCTTC. Translation: CASSESEGAFNGYTF.

V usage is TRBV2 and J usage is TRBJ2-1, with 16 bases fitting TRBD2. Losses at the gene ends were 6 bases for V and 0 bases for J; bases not matched to a gene: 8. In germline, CDR1 is SNHLY, CDR2 FYNNEI. This CDR3 has 19 amino acids. The DNA of the CDR3 is TGTGCCAGCAGCGCAGGGACTAGCGGGGGGGGGAGCTCCTACAATGAGCAGTTCTTC. Encoded protein: CASSAGTSGGGSSYNEQFF.

Written as DNA, the CDR3 is TGTGCCAGCAGCCCGCGGGGGGGGCGCGAGCAGTTCTTC. Translated: CASSPRGGREQFF. This chain joins TRBV3-1 (or the pseudogene TRBV3-2) and TRBJ2-1; 9 positions match TRBD2. Germline assignment: CDR1 LGHDT and CDR2 YNNKEL (reference sequence). V trimming: 4 bases; J trimming: 10 bases; junction bases outside the gene matches: 5. CDR3 length: 13 amino acids.

The J gene is TRBJ1-3, the V gene TRBV5-3; perhaps TRBD1 as D (5 bases). TRBV5-3 is designated an ORF whose function remains uncertain. The CDR3 spans 15 residues. V gave up 0 bases and J gave up 7 bases, with 14 bases separating them. CDR3 sequence: CARSLDRCFWNTIYF. The CDR3 DNA follows: TGTGCCAGAAGCTTGGACAGGTGTTTTTGGAACACCATATATTTT.

A single count supports this clone. The rearrangement joins TRBV10-2 to TRBJ1-4; perhaps TRBD1 as D (5 bases). Germline V lookup: CDR1 WSHSY, CDR2 SAAADI. The CDR3 is made up of 11 amino acids. Trimming pared 7 bases from V and 14 bases from J, leaving 14 bases between. CDR3 protein: CASTDTGHLFF. For the CDR3, the DNA is TGCGCCAGCACCGACACCGGACACCTGTTTTTT.

This clone was counted between two and nine times. In the same sample, other DNA sequences code for this CDR3. The chain links TRBV14 to TRBJ2-7; D gene unclear. In germline, CDR1 is SGHDN, CDR2 FVKESK. V was pared by 0 bases and J by 2 bases, with 11 bases between. There are 15 residues in the CDR3. CDR3 in amino acids: CASSQDIGSAYEQYF. The DNA of the CDR3 is TGTGCCAGCAGCCAAGATATTGGCTCTGCCTACGAGCAGTACTTC.

This clone occurred a few times. V usage is TRBV29-1 and J usage is TRBJ1-3; no definite D call. CDR3 length: 14 residues. Germline CDR1 and CDR2: SQVTM and ANQGSEA. Deletions cut 5 bases from V and 0 bases from J, with 11 bases between. The CDR3 here is CSVSKAGSGNTIYF. CDR3 DNA: TGCAGCGTTTCAAAGGCAGGCTCTGGAAACACCATATATTTT.

In nucleotides, the CDR3 is TGTGCCAGCAGCTCCCTCCCCGGAGACAGGGGCTCCAACACTGAAGCTTTCTTT. Its protein is CASSSLPGDRGSNTEAFF. The chain uses TRBV7-9 and TRBJ1-1, with 8 bases identical to TRBD1. Germline V gives CDR1 SEHNR, CDR2 FQNEAQ (reference sequence). J gave up 2 bases and V 4 bases, and 15 bases lay outside the gene matches. The CDR3 consists of 18 residues.

The V call is TRBV4-3, the J call TRBJ1-2; 7 nucleotides match TRBD1. The CDR3 runs 18 residues. Germline CDR1 and CDR2: LGHNA and YSLEER. V was pared by 0 bases and J by 6 bases, with 16 bases of the junction left unmatched. CDR3 sequence: CASSQDRAGGLRINGYTF. The CDR3 bases are TGCGCCAGCAGCCAAGATCGCGCAGGGGGGTTAAGAATAAATGGCTACACCTTC.

The chain has TRBV5-1 and TRBJ1-2; perhaps TRBD1 as D (5 bases). The germline V gene encodes CDR1 SGHRS and CDR2 YFSETQ. The CDR3 runs 13 residues. V shed 2 bases and J shed 6 bases, with 11 bases lying between them. CDR3: CASSFKYRNGYTF. The DNA for the CDR3 is TGCGCCAGCAGCTTCAAGTACAGGAATGGCTACACCTTC. Drawing the rest from reference TRBV5-1 and TRBJ1-2, the complete variable domain is KAGVTQTPRYLIKTRGQQVTLSCSPISGHRSVSWYQQTPGQGLQFLFEYFSETQRNKGNFPGRFSGRQFSNSRSEMNVSTLELGDSALYLCASSFKYRNGYTFGSGTRLTVV.